Each of the 18 T cell receptor beta chains below was sequenced from the same sample in a study of CD8 T cells in ankylosing spondylitis. Findings and limits, study-wide: What appeared characteristic of ankylosing spondylitis blood was a TCR beta motif of eight highly homologous variants.

MiXCR was run by TCRdb on the 5' RACE reads, yielding one entry per CDR3 protein. The sample has about 400,000 distinct CDR3 sequences; 20% to 25% are singletons. These TCRs' antigens remain unknown. The sequencing sample was made of blood, either unsorted or a sorted T cell fraction (not recorded which). The receptors stem from a male donor with ankylosing spondylitis.

There are a few counts of this clonotype. The chain carries TRBV7-6 and TRBJ1-5, with D tentatively TRBD1 (5 bases). The CDR3 loop spans 15 amino acids. CDR1 SGHVS and CDR2 FNYEAQ come from the germline V gene. V was trimmed by 4 bases and J by 5 bases, leaving 15 bases between them. CDR3 sequence: CASSSSGPGYQPQHF. CDR3 in DNA: TGTGCCAGCAGCTCCTCGGGACCGGGGTATCAGCCCCAGCATTTT.

This clonotype was counted between two and nine times. J is TRBJ1-5 and V is TRBV4-2, with D perhaps TRBD1 (6 bases). CDR3 length: 15 amino acids. V was trimmed by 1 base and J by 2 bases, leaving 9 bases between them. CDR1 LGHNA and CDR2 YNFKEQ come from the germline V gene. This CDR3 is CASSQGGQGNQPQHF. Here the CDR3 DNA reads TGTGCCAGCAGCCAAGGGGGGCAAGGCAATCAGCCCCAGCATTTT.

The chain is built from TRBV12-3 or TRBV12-4 and TRBJ1-1; no definite D call. V was cut by 6 bases and J by 10 bases, with 15 bases left in between. There are 12 residues in the CDR3. CDR3 nucleotides: TGTGCCAGCAGCCTCTCGGACCTGGGAGCTTTCTTT. It codes for CASSLSDLGAFF.

The chain couples TRBV20-1 to TRBJ1-2; a possible D gene is TRBD1 (5 bases). Germline loops: CDR1 DFQATT, CDR2 SNEGSKA (reference sequence). Trimming stripped 1 base from V and 7 bases from J, with 22 bases between. The length of the CDR3 is 16 residues. The chain's CDR3 is CSARVPPLGGAGGYTF. The CDR3 DNA follows: TGCAGTGCTAGAGTTCCCCCCTTGGGAGGGGCCGGTGGCTACACCTTC.

This clonotype was counted only a few times. The rearrangement links TRBV28 to TRBJ1-1; D might be TRBD1 (5 bases). The CDR3 is made up of 13 amino acids. In germline, CDR1 is MDHEN, CDR2 SYDVKM. DNA of the CDR3: TGTGTCCCCGCATATGGGGGAAACACTGAAGCTTTCTTT. This translates into CVPAYGGNTEAFF.

This clonotype was counted only a few times. V gene TRBV11-2 combines with J gene TRBJ1-2, with unresolved D. Germline values: CDR1 SGHAT, CDR2 FQNNGV. This CDR3 is 14 amino acids long. Trimming shortened V by 1 base and J by 10 bases, and 16 bases separated the two germline ends. CDR3 loop: CASSLGSADSAYTF. CDR3 DNA: TGTGCCAGCAGCTTAGGGTCAGCCGACTCGGCCTACACCTTC.

The rearrangement joins TRBV2 to TRBJ2-7, with 10 bases matching TRBD1. Germline lookup yields CDR1 SNHLY and CDR2 FYNNEI. Trimming removed 8 bases from V and 4 bases from J; junction bases left unmatched: 5. CDR3 length: 13 amino acids. Here the CDR3 DNA reads TGTGCCAGCCAGACAGGGGGCAGGTACGAGCAGTACTTC. Its translation is CASQTGGRYEQYF. Drawing the rest from reference TRBV2 and TRBJ2-7, the complete variable domain is EPEVTQTPSHQVTQMGQEVILRCVPISNHLYFYWYRQILGQKVEFLVSFYNNEISEKSEIFDDQFSVERPDGSNFTLKIRSTKLEDSAMYFCASQTGGRYEQYFGPGTRLTVT.

This chain joins TRBV6-1 and TRBJ1-2; D is unresolved. Between the trimmed V and J ends, which lost 8 bases and 8 bases, there was a span of 21 bases. The germline CDR1 and CDR2 sequences are MNHNS and SASEGT. The CDR3 covers 14 residues. This chain's CDR3 is CASGSRQLGRGYTF. The CDR3 DNA reads as TGTGCCAGCGGATCCAGGCAATTAGGTCGAGGCTACACCTTC.

The rearrangement links TRBV18 to TRBJ2-7; TRBD2 is a possible D gene (5 bases). With 0 bases removed from V and 5 bases from J, the gap between germline ends came to 14 bases. The length of the CDR3 is 15 residues. Germline loops: CDR1 KGHSH, CDR2 LQKENI. DNA of the CDR3: TGTGCCAGCTCACCACCACGAGGGAGTAGTAACGAGCAGTACTTC. Translated, it gives CASSPPRGSSNEQYF. Filled out from reference TRBV18 and TRBJ2-7, the complete variable domain reads NAGVMQNPRHLVRRRGQEARLRCSPMKGHSHVYWYRQLPEEGLKFMVYLQKENIIDESGMPKERFSAEFPKEGPSILRIQQVVRGDSAAYFCASSPPRGSSNEQYFGPGTRLTVT.

This clonotype was detected only a few times. The rearrangement joins TRBV29-1 to TRBJ2-5, with 12 bases matching TRBD2. With V trimmed by 4 bases and J by 0 bases, 3 bases remained unmatched. The CDR3 has 15 residues. Germline-derived CDR1 and CDR2 are SQVTM and ANQGSEA. The CDR3 spells CSVGTSGIDQETQYF. In nucleotides, the CDR3 is TGCAGCGTTGGGACTAGCGGGATAGACCAAGAGACCCAGTACTTC.

This clonotype has only a few counts. The chain recombines TRBV10-3 with TRBJ2-5, with D possibly matching TRBD2 (6 bases). The V end was cut by 5 bases, the J end by 3 bases, with 19 bases between. The length of the CDR3 is 16 residues. The germline gives CDR1 ENHRY, CDR2 SYGVKD. CDR3 sequence reads: CAISSRRATGEETQYF. The CDR3 DNA sequence: TGTGCCATCAGTTCCAGACGGGCGACGGGGGAAGAGACCCAGTACTTC.

V and J are TRBV7-6 and TRBJ1-2; 8 positions match TRBD1. CDR1 is SGHVS, CDR2 FNYEAQ, per germline. This CDR3 has 14 amino acids. The ends lost 4 bases at V and 6 bases at J; junction bases unmatched: 7. Here the CDR3 reads CASSWGGQEDGYTF. In DNA form, the CDR3 reads TGTGCCAGCAGCTGGGGGGGACAGGAGGATGGCTACACCTTC.

The chain links TRBV3-1 to TRBJ2-5; D is possibly TRBD1 (7 bases). CDR3 length equals 17 residues. Germline-derived CDR1 and CDR2 are LGHDT and YNNKEL (reference sequence). Deletions cut 0 bases from V and 7 bases from J, with 21 bases between. The CDR3 sequence: CASSQDLGGGAARTQYF. Written as DNA, the CDR3 is TGTGCCAGCAGCCAAGATCTTGGAGGGGGCGCGGCCAGGACCCAGTACTTC.

This clonotype was observed a handful of times. The chain links TRBV7-2 to TRBJ2-3, with 13 bases lining up with TRBD2. Germline trimming cut 3 bases from V and 3 bases from J; bases unmatched to any gene: 3. In germline, CDR1 is SGHTA, CDR2 FQGNSA. The CDR3 spans 16 residues. Written as DNA, the CDR3 is TGTGCCAGCAGCTTCCGACTAGCGGGAGGTACAGATACGCAGTATTTT. It is translated as CASSFRLAGGTDTQYF.

As DNA, the CDR3 is TGTGCCAGCAGCGCAGTCGCTAGCGGCCAAGAGACCCAGTACTTC. Its translation is CASSAVASGQETQYF. This rearrangement joins TRBV7-2 to TRBJ2-5; the match to TRBD2 covers 7 bases. Germline CDR1 and CDR2: SGHTA and FQGNSA. V shed 5 bases and J 1 base; nucleotides not matched to a gene: 7. There are 15 residues in the CDR3. Full variable domain (missing parts from reference TRBV7-2 and TRBJ2-5): GAGVSQSPSNKVTEKGKDVELRCDPISGHTALYWYRQSLGQGLEFLIYFQGNSAPDKSGLPSDRFSAERTGGSVSTLTIQRTQQEDSAVYLCASSAVASGQETQYFGPGTRLLVL.

The chain employs TRBV28 and TRBJ2-1, with TRBD2 identical over 11 bases. V lost 2 bases and J lost 6; bases outside the gene matches: 9. The CDR3 covers 17 residues. Germline V gene sequence: CDR1 MDHEN, CDR2 SYDVKM. The CDR3 DNA reads TGTGCCAGCAGTTTAGTCACTAGCGGGAGAATAGGCAATGAGCAGTTCTTC. Its translation is CASSLVTSGRIGNEQFF.

This clonotype was detected a few times. V usage is TRBV19 and J usage is TRBJ1-3; perhaps TRBD1 as D (6 bases). This CDR3 contains 14 residues. Germline lookup yields CDR1 LNHDA and CDR2 SQIVND (reference sequence). Trimming stripped 3 bases from V and 2 bases from J, with 8 bases between. The CDR3 reads CASSMGAPGNTIYF. The CDR3 coding sequence is TGTGCCAGTAGTATGGGGGCGCCTGGAAACACCATATATTTT.

The chain links TRBV7-2 to TRBJ2-1; 11 bases align to TRBD2. The CDR3 sequence is 15 residues long. V trimming: 5 bases; J trimming: 6 bases; junction bases outside the gene matches: 6. Germline CDR1 SGHTA, CDR2 FQGNSA. The CDR3, as DNA: TGTGCCAGCAGCCTCCGGACTAGCGGGTTCAATGAGCAGTTCTTC. It specifies CASSLRTSGFNEQFF.